This T cell receptor (beta chain) was documented in a study of identifying expanded T cells in peripheral blood. The CDR3 length is 14 residues. Looked up from germline, CDR1 is MNHEY and CDR2 is SVGAGI. The V and J ends lost 6 bases and 1 base, in that order; junction bases with no gene match: 2. Sequencing used immunoSEQ multiplex PCR; TCRdb keeps in-frame clones, though not all of them. The data show around 76,000 clones, with 85% to 90% seen just once and around 3.3% held by the top ten. Study observations and caveats: About 1.2 clones differed between technical replicates, versus about 15 and 19 over time.

To note about this clone: Its antigen is unknown.

Collection occurred without any documented infections or immune events in donors. The sequence was obtained from a person between 18 and 75 years old in good health. The sample consisted of blood. The chain is built from TRBV6-5 and TRBJ1-1, with TRBD1 matching 10 bases. CDR3 amino acids: CASSRQGANTEAFF. The CDR3 DNA reads as TGTGCCAGCAGCAGACAGGGGGCGAACACTGAAGCTTTCTTT.